The 21 T cell receptor beta chains in this list originate from one sample, sequenced in a study of T cell changes during pregnancy in multiple sclerosis. The method was immunoSEQ multiplex PCR; TCRdb's version includes in-frame clones alone and lacks a portion of them. The table lists about 39,000 clones, 90% to 95% of them singletons. The specimen was CD4+ T cells from peripheral blood mononuclear cells, collected after pregnancy. Receptors originate from a female donor with multiple sclerosis, enrolled in a pregnancy study.

The CDR3 DNA follows: TGTGCCTGGAGCCGGGACAGGAAGACCTACGAGCAGTACTTC. Translation gives CAWSRDRKTYEQYF. The chain joins TRBV30 to TRBJ2-7, with 8 nucleotides matching TRBD1. This CDR3 region has 14 residues. Germline assignment: CDR1 GTSNPN and CDR2 SVGIG (reference sequence). J gave up 2 bases and V 3 bases, and 6 bases lay outside the gene matches.

The chain carries TRBV30 and TRBJ1-3; D gene ambiguous. Germline CDR1 is GTSNPN and CDR2 is SVGIG (reference sequence). V was clipped by 0 bases and J by 0 bases, with 12 bases between them. This CDR3 contains 16 residues. The CDR3 loop reads CAWSVFQSYSGNTIYF. The CDR3, as DNA: TGTGCCTGGAGTGTATTTCAATCCTACTCTGGAAACACCATATATTTT. Full variable domain (missing parts from reference TRBV30 and TRBJ1-3): SQTIHQWPATLVQPVGSPLSLECTVEGTSNPNLYWYRQAAGRGLQLLFYSVGIGQISSEVPQNLSASRPQDRQFILSSKKLLLSDSGFYLCAWSVFQSYSGNTIYFGEGSWLTVV.

The J gene is TRBJ1-5, the V gene TRBV19; TRBD1 matches 11 bases. The CDR3 contains 16 residues. V lost 10 bases and J lost 0; bases outside the gene matches: 8. Per germline, CDR1 LNHDA and CDR2 SQIVND (reference sequence). The CDR3 spells CATGTGGTYSNQPQHF. The CDR3 DNA reads TGTGCCACCGGGACAGGGGGAACTTATAGCAATCAGCCCCAGCATTTT.

V gene TRBV5-4 combines with J gene TRBJ1-3; TRBD1 aligns across 8 bases. Losses at the gene ends were 4 bases for V and 2 bases for J; bases not matched to a gene: 11. CDR1 is SGHNT and CDR2 is YYREEE in the germline V gene (reference sequence). There are 17 residues in the CDR3. The CDR3 DNA reads as TGTGCCAGCAGCGCGCCGGGACAGGTTTCCCCTGGAAACACCATATATTTT. Its translation is CASSAPGQVSPGNTIYF.

This sequence joins TRBV25-1 and TRBJ1-4, with D possibly TRBD1 on 6 matching bases. The length of the CDR3 is 13 residues. V was clipped by 2 bases and J by 8 bases, with 9 bases between them. Germline V gene data show CDR1 as MGHDK and CDR2 as SYGVNS. The CDR3 loop reads CASSEPGVEKLFF. CDR3 nucleotide sequence: TGTGCCAGCAGTGAACCAGGGGTGGAAAAACTGTTTTTT.

The V and J genes are TRBV18 and TRBJ1-5, with TRBD1 identical over 7 bases. The germline V gene has CDR1 KGHSH and CDR2 LQKENI. V was pared by 4 bases and J by 4 bases, with 10 bases of the junction left unmatched. The CDR3 covers 16 residues. For the CDR3, the DNA is TGTGCCAGCTCACGAGTCGAGACAGGGCAGAATCAGCCCCAGCATTTT. Protein sequence: CASSRVETGQNQPQHF.

V is TRBV19 and J is TRBJ1-2; D unclear. In germline, CDR1 is LNHDA, CDR2 SQIVND (reference sequence). The length of the CDR3 is 15 residues. Trimming removed 3 bases at V and 8 bases at J, with 19 bases between. The CDR3 nucleotides are TGTGCCAGTAGTATGAGCCTCGGCGTAGGAGGAGGCTACACCTTC. Its translation: CASSMSLGVGGGYTF. Combining the CDR3 with reference TRBV19 and TRBJ1-2 gives the whole variable domain DGGITQSPKYLFRKEGQNVTLSCEQNLNHDAMYWYRQDPGQGLRLIYYSQIVNDFQKGDIAEGYSVSREKKESFPLTVTSAQKNPTAFYLCASSMSLGVGGGYTFGSGTRLTVV.

The chain is built from TRBV11-3 and TRBJ2-7, with D maybe TRBD1 (5 bases). Germline CDR1 and CDR2: SGHNT and YENEEA. The CDR3 contains 13 residues. Deletions cut 2 bases from V and 6 bases from J, with 11 bases between. CDR3 amino acids: CASSLPGHLEQYF. In DNA form, the CDR3 reads TGTGCCAGCAGCTTACCCGGACACCTCGAGCAGTACTTC. Drawing the rest from reference TRBV11-3 and TRBJ2-7, the complete variable domain is EAGVVQSPRYKIIEKKQPVAFWCNPISGHNTLYWYLQNLGQGPELLIRYENEEAVDDSQLPKDRFSAERLKGVDSTLKIQPAELGDSAVYLCASSLPGHLEQYFGPGTRLTVT.

The chain is built from TRBV7-9 and TRBJ2-7, with 8 bases matching TRBD1. The CDR3 has 15 residues. After removal of 5 bases from V and 1 base from J, the junction contained 7 bases not matched to a gene. Germline V gives CDR1 SEHNR, CDR2 FQNEAQ (reference sequence). This chain's CDR3 is CASSRKDRASYEQYF. Here the CDR3 DNA reads TGTGCCAGCAGCCGGAAGGACAGGGCGTCCTACGAGCAGTACTTC.

J is TRBJ2-3 and V is TRBV2; TRBD2 aligns across 9 bases. Germline V gene lookup returns CDR1 SNHLY and CDR2 FYNNEI. The CDR3 totals 15 residues. V was clipped by 4 bases and J by 2 bases; unmatched bases: 4. The CDR3 is CASSVIAGATDTQYF. The CDR3 bases are TGTGCCAGCAGTGTAATAGCGGGGGCCACAGATACGCAGTATTTT.

The CDR3 region is CASSQRRTGQAFF. As DNA, the CDR3 is TGTGCCAGCAGCCAACGTCGGACAGGGCAAGCTTTCTTT. The chain recombines TRBV11-1 with TRBJ1-1; TRBD1 matches at 8 bases. After removal of 5 bases from V and 9 bases from J, the junction contained 8 bases not matched to a gene. This CDR3 has 13 amino acids. Germline V gene data show CDR1 as SGHAT and CDR2 as FQDESV (reference sequence).

This clone was picked up a small number of times. The genes are TRBV10-2 and TRBJ1-2, with D possibly matching TRBD1 (6 bases). V lost 7 bases to trimming and J lost 0 bases, with 15 bases between them. CDR3 length equals 15 residues. Germline V CDR1 and CDR2: WSHSY, SAAADI. CDR3 protein: CASMDQTGPNYGYTF. The CDR3, as DNA: TGCGCCAGCATGGACCAGACAGGTCCTAACTATGGCTACACCTTC.

The V call is TRBV18, the J call TRBJ1-6; D is possibly TRBD1 (6 bases). V shed 0 bases and J shed 1 base, with 10 bases lying between them. The CDR3 contains 17 residues. Germline CDR1 is KGHSH and CDR2 is LQKENI. This chain's CDR3 is CASSPPGARSYNSPLHF. CDR3 bases: TGTGCCAGCTCACCACCGGGGGCAAGGTCCTATAATTCACCCCTCCACTTT. Using reference TRBV18 and TRBJ1-6 for the parts outside the CDR3, the full variable domain is NAGVMQNPRHLVRRRGQEARLRCSPMKGHSHVYWYRQLPEEGLKFMVYLQKENIIDESGMPKERFSAEFPKEGPSILRIQQVVRGDSAAYFCASSPPGARSYNSPLHFGNGTRLTVT.

This clone is a singleton in its sample. The chain recombines TRBV5-1 with TRBJ2-7; 12 bases match TRBD2. V lost 4 bases and J lost 2; bases outside the gene matches: 10. This CDR3 comprises 17 residues. From germline, CDR1 is SGHRS and CDR2 YFSETQ. The CDR3 nucleotides are TGCGCCAGCAGCCCTCGGCCGACTAGCGGGGGAGCCTACGAGCAGTACTTC. It codes for CASSPRPTSGGAYEQYF.

This sequence joins TRBV6-5 and TRBJ1-2; D is uncertain. Trimming removed 8 bases from V and 6 bases from J, with 19 bases in between. CDR1 is MNHEY and CDR2 is SVGAGI in the germline V gene. This CDR3 is 14 amino acids long. Here the CDR3 reads CASGVGNSRNGYTF. The CDR3 coding sequence is TGTGCCAGCGGTGTAGGAAACAGTCGTAATGGCTACACCTTC.

The chain has TRBV7-9 and TRBJ2-7; 7 nucleotides agree with TRBD2. Per germline, CDR1 SEHNR and CDR2 FQNEAQ (reference sequence). J was trimmed by 0 bases and V by 5 bases; bases with no gene match: 13. This CDR3 is built from 17 residues. The DNA of the CDR3 is TGTGCCAGCAGCCGATGGACGGGGGGTAGGGTCTCCTACGAGCAGTACTTC. Translated: CASSRWTGGRVSYEQYF.

The chain joins TRBV5-4 to TRBJ1-6; D is unresolved. The CDR3 covers 16 residues. The V end lost 0 bases, the J end lost 3 bases, and 10 bases lay between the germline ends. Germline-derived CDR1 and CDR2 are SGHNT and YYREEE (reference sequence). CDR3 coding DNA: TGTGCCAGCAGCTTGGCTGCAGGTAGCTATAATTCACCCCTCCACTTT. It yields the protein CASSLAAGSYNSPLHF.

The V gene is TRBV2, the J gene TRBJ1-3; 9 positions match TRBD1. The CDR3 runs 16 residues. Germline CDR1 and CDR2: SNHLY and FYNNEI. Trimming cost V 1 base and J 6 bases; bases outside gene matches: 7. The CDR3 here is CASSEGTGGFLNTIYF. The CDR3 coding sequence is TGTGCCAGCAGTGAAGGAACAGGGGGCTTTTTAAACACCATATATTTT.

In nucleotides, the CDR3 is TGTGCCAGCAGTTATCGGACAGGGGGAAGCACTGAAGCTTTCTTT. This encodes CASSYRTGGSTEAFF. The chain has TRBV6-5 and TRBJ1-1, with 10 nucleotides matching TRBD1. This CDR3 region has 15 residues. V lost 3 bases to trimming and J lost 4 bases; unmatched junction nucleotides: 5. The germline CDR1 and CDR2 sequences are MNHEY and SVGAGI.

The chain joins TRBV6-6 to TRBJ2-7; D is uncertain. Looked up from germline, CDR1 is MNHNY and CDR2 is SVGAGI (reference sequence). The CDR3 spans 12 residues. The germline V and J ends were trimmed by 5 bases and 6 bases, with 11 bases remaining between them. The CDR3 bases are TGTGCCAGCAGTCAATCGATCAGCGAGCAGTACTTC. This codes for CASSQSISEQYF.

This chain uses TRBV6-1 with TRBJ2-1; D not resolved. The germline CDR1 and CDR2 sequences are MNHNS and SASEGT. CDR3 length: 15 amino acids. V was trimmed by 6 bases and J by 4 bases, leaving 16 bases between them. The DNA for the CDR3 is TGTGCCAGCAGGCAACCAGGCCCCTCTTACAATGAGCAGTTCTTC. This gives the protein CASRQPGPSYNEQFF.